This T cell receptor beta chain was found in a study of siplizumab effects on memory and regulatory T cells. Assayed TCR templates numbered about 10^5 for each sample. TCRdb keeps only in-frame clones here, not all; method: immunoSEQ multiplex PCR. The sample records around 120,000 clones, approximately 94% being singletons. This CDR3 spans 19 amino acids. CDR1 LNHDA and CDR2 SQIVND come from the germline V gene (reference sequence). V lost 4 bases to trimming and J lost 1 base; unmatched junction nucleotides: 16. General observations from the study: Roughly 75-95% of dividing CD4+ or CD8+ clones were without an attributable naive or memory phenotype. Siplizumab led to significantly less abundant alloreactive sequences that could be traced back to unstimulated CD4+ memory cells. Just a small share of alloreactive clones was traced back to unstimulated subsets.

For this clone: Its antigen remains unknown.

Material for sequencing was non-Treg CD4+ T cells sorted from blood. The sequence came from a human donor in good health. The chain uses TRBV19 and TRBJ1-1, with 9 bases lining up with TRBD1. CDR3 loop: CASSTNLPGQGPSNTEAFF. The DNA for the CDR3 is TGTGCCAGTAGTACAAACTTACCGGGACAGGGACCTTCGAACACTGAAGCTTTCTTT. The variable domain in full, completed from reference TRBV19 and TRBJ1-1, reads DGGITQSPKYLFRKEGQNVTLSCEQNLNHDAMYWYRQDPGQGLRLIYYSQIVNDFQKGDIAEGYSVSREKKESFPLTVTSAQKNPTAFYLCASSTNLPGQGPSNTEAFFGQGTRLTVV.